The T cell receptor (beta chain) described here comes from a study of technical replicates of blood from several donors. The V gene's germline CDR1 is SGHNT and CDR2 YYREEE (reference sequence). V lost 7 bases, J lost 0 bases, and 7 bases lay in between. The CDR3 length is 13 residues. Sequencing used immunoSEQ multiplex PCR; TCRdb keeps in-frame clones, though not all of them. This table has about 75,000 clones, about nine tenths appearing once. This rearrangement joins TRBV5-4 to TRBJ2-2; tentative D call: TRBD2 (6 bases). Specimen: T cells isolated from PBMCs. The clonotype comes from a human donor in good health. Some clones in this sample may be carry-over from other donors' samples. Here the CDR3 reads CASGGTNTGELFF. In DNA form, the CDR3 reads TGTGCCAGCGGGGGGACGAACACCGGGGAGCTGTTTTTT.